The following is a TCR beta chain sequence with its context. Its antigen is not known. The record originates from a study of T cell responses to AZD1222 COVID-19 vaccine. Study results and limitations: Close to half of spike-specific TCRs reportedly recognize unmutated variant regions. Donors were largely white British and mainly female; clonal diversity was possibly underestimated. Only six or seven AZD1222 recipients tested seropositive at baseline.

TCRdb keeps only in-frame clones here, not all; method: immunoSEQ multiplex PCR. Of about 85,000 clones in the sample, 88% were seen once. The source is an adult in good health. The input for sequencing was peripheral blood, taken on day 0 of MenACWY control vaccination.

The CDR3 region is CASSLQGPTEAFF. The DNA for the CDR3 is TGTGCCAGCAGCTTACAGGGGCCAACTGAAGCTTTCTTT. The chain recombines TRBV7-2 with TRBJ1-1; possibly TRBD1 for D (6 bases). The V end was cut by 2 bases, the J end by 5 bases, with 9 bases between. Germline assignment: CDR1 SGHTA and CDR2 FQGNSA. The CDR3 is 13 amino acids.